The entry below gives a single TCR beta chain sequence along with its context. This sample was taken from a study of blood T cell repertoires in COVID-19. Background on the study: The study drew acute and convalescent COVID-19 samples from the United States, Italy and Spain. T cells, B-cell-depleted T cells, or PBMCs provided the cDNA or gDNA that served as material.

Looked up from germline, CDR1 is SEHNR and CDR2 is FQNEAQ (reference sequence). This CDR3 spans 14 amino acids. Trimming took 5 bases from V and 5 from J; bases not matched to a gene: 8. Libraries were prepared by immunoSEQ multiplex PCR; TCRdb keeps only in-frame clonotypes and omits some of them. This table holds 250,000 or so clones, 65% to 90% found once. V gene TRBV7-9 combines with J gene TRBJ1-1; 7 bases fit TRBD1. Sequenced input: peripheral blood. This TCR came from a woman in her 70s with acute or convalescent COVID-19. The CDR3 sequence: CASSPQGVHTEAFF. CDR3 DNA sequence: TGTGCCAGCAGCCCCCAGGGGGTGCATACTGAAGCTTTCTTT.